The 30 T cell receptor beta chains listed next were all sequenced from one sample in a study of blood T cell repertoires in COVID-19. This table comes from immunoSEQ multiplex PCR, and its TCRdb copy is limited to in-frame clones, with some not included. The sample lists approximately 450,000 clones, approximately 90% occurring once. The sample consisted of peripheral blood. Source of these receptors: a woman aged 25 to 39 with acute or convalescent COVID-19.

The V gene is TRBV6-5, the J gene TRBJ2-7; perhaps TRBD1 as D (6 bases). CDR3 length: 13 amino acids. V lost 6 bases, J lost 2 bases, and 11 bases lay in between. The germline V gene encodes CDR1 MNHEY and CDR2 SVGAGI. CDR3 sequence: CASRSGQTYEQYF. The DNA for the CDR3 is TGTGCCAGCAGATCAGGACAGACCTACGAGCAGTACTTC.

The chain recombines TRBV23-1 with TRBJ2-5, with D maybe TRBD1 (7 bases). TRBV23-1 is an open reading frame whose function is uncertain. The CDR3 is 17 amino acids. V was clipped by 0 bases and J by 5 bases, with 19 bases between them. The CDR3 DNA is TGCGCCAGCAGTCAATCTAGGGGGGACAGCGTTAAGGAGACCCAGTACTTC. This encodes CASSQSRGDSVKETQYF.

The count of this clone is one. The V gene is TRBV2, the J gene TRBJ1-5; D might be TRBD1 (6 bases). Germline lookup yields CDR1 SNHLY and CDR2 FYNNEI. The CDR3 has 15 residues. Between the trimmed V and J ends, which lost 6 bases and 0 bases, there was a span of 12 bases. The CDR3 is CASSKDSRSNQPQHF. Here the CDR3 DNA reads TGTGCCAGCAGCAAGGACAGCCGTAGCAATCAGCCCCAGCATTTT.

This rearrangement joins TRBV2 to TRBJ1-1, with 7 bases aligning to TRBD1. There are 17 residues in the CDR3. V was clipped by 3 bases and J by 1 base; unmatched bases: 11. Germline lookup yields CDR1 SNHLY and CDR2 FYNNEI. CDR3 in amino acids: CASSDFRDRGRNTEAFF. Written as DNA, the CDR3 is TGTGCCAGCAGTGACTTCCGGGACAGAGGGAGGAACACTGAAGCTTTCTTT.

The rearrangement links TRBV19 to TRBJ1-5, with D possibly matching TRBD1 (6 bases). Trimming removed 5 bases at V and 2 bases at J, with 16 bases between. The V gene's germline CDR1 is LNHDA and CDR2 SQIVND (reference sequence). This CDR3 comprises 16 residues. The CDR3 nucleotides are TGTGCCAGTAGTCAGGGTAAGGGGGTCCGCAATCAGCCCCAGCATTTT. It codes for CASSQGKGVRNQPQHF.

The chain has TRBV4-1 and TRBJ2-7, with D perhaps TRBD2 (5 bases). The CDR3 runs 15 residues. Trimming removed 4 bases from V and 5 bases from J, with 18 bases in between. From germline, CDR1 is MGHRA and CDR2 YSYEKL. Here the CDR3 reads CASSPEPGSTDEQYF. CDR3 coding DNA: TGCGCCAGCAGCCCAGAACCGGGGTCAACGGACGAGCAGTACTTC.

The chain links TRBV9 to TRBJ1-2; 8 bases agree with TRBD1. V dropped 4 bases and J dropped 7; count of bases not matched to a gene: 6. The CDR3 spans 13 residues. In germline, CDR1 is SGDLS, CDR2 YYNGEE. CDR3 in DNA: TGTGCCAGCAGCCGAGCGACAGGGGTTGGCTACACCTTC. Its translation is CASSRATGVGYTF.

This clone was recorded once. The V gene is TRBV27, the J gene TRBJ2-3; tentatively, D is TRBD1 (6 bases). CDR3 size: 15 residues. V was shortened by 6 bases and J by 3 bases, with 16 bases between the two germline ends. Germline loops: CDR1 MNHEY, CDR2 SMNVEV (reference sequence). CDR3 DNA: TGTGCCAGCAGCCAGACAGGTCTAGGAACAGATACGCAGTATTTT. It encodes CASSQTGLGTDTQYF.

The chain recombines TRBV30 with TRBJ1-2; the D gene is possibly TRBD1 (5 bases). The CDR3 totals 14 residues. Trimming pared 5 bases from V and 1 base from J, leaving 14 bases between. The germline CDR1 and CDR2 sequences are GTSNPN and SVGIG (reference sequence). The CDR3 coding sequence is TGTGCCTGGGGGGGGAGGGCACATAACTATGGCTACACCTTC. Translating gives CAWGGRAHNYGYTF.

V and J are TRBV5-6 and TRBJ2-5, with 8 nucleotides matching TRBD2. The CDR3 loop spans 15 amino acids. V dropped 0 bases and J dropped 0; count of bases not matched to a gene: 1. Germline values: CDR1 SGHDT, CDR2 YYEEEE. CDR3 nucleotide sequence: TGTGCCAGCAGCTTGGCGGGGGGGAACCAAGAGACCCAGTACTTC. This translates into CASSLAGGNQETQYF. The full variable domain, completed using reference TRBV5-6 and TRBJ2-5, is DAGVTQSPTHLIKTRGQQVTLRCSPKSGHDTVSWYQQALGQGPQFIFQYYEEEERQRGNFPDRFSGHQFPNYSSELNVNALLLGDSALYLCASSLAGGNQETQYFGPGTRLLVL.

The J gene is TRBJ1-6, the V gene TRBV29-1, with TRBD1 as a possible D gene (5 bases). V gave up 6 bases and J gave up 3 bases, with 9 bases separating them. Per the germline V gene, CDR1 is SQVTM and CDR2 is ANQGSEA. The CDR3 extends over 13 amino acids. In nucleotides, the CDR3 is TGCAGCGTGATGACAGTCTATAATTCACCCCTCCACTTT. Translated: CSVMTVYNSPLHF.

The chain combines TRBV9 with TRBJ2-3, with 11 nucleotides matching TRBD2. After removal of 3 bases from V and 6 bases from J, the junction contained 9 bases not matched to a gene. The CDR3 has 16 residues. Per the germline V gene, CDR1 is SGDLS and CDR2 is YYNGEE. CDR3 amino acids: CASSGLAGGPLDTQYF. The CDR3 region has the DNA TGTGCCAGCAGCGGATTAGCGGGGGGGCCTCTGGATACGCAGTATTTT.

The genes are TRBV7-2 and TRBJ2-1; 8 bases align to TRBD1. Germline CDR1 reads SGHTA; CDR2 reads FQGNSA. V trimming: 7 bases; J trimming: 2 bases; junction bases outside the gene matches: 7. The CDR3 is 15 residues long. Here the CDR3 DNA reads TGTGCCAGCAATAACCCCAGGGGGCCCTACAATGAGCAGTTCTTC. Protein sequence: CASNNPRGPYNEQFF.

This sequence joins TRBV5-6 and TRBJ2-7, with 8 bases lining up with TRBD1. With V trimmed by 2 bases and J by 7 bases, 8 bases remained unmatched. Germline V gene lookup returns CDR1 SGHDT and CDR2 YYEEEE. The CDR3 loop spans 14 amino acids. The CDR3 here is CASSFYQGAGEQYF. Written as DNA, the CDR3 is TGTGCCAGCAGCTTTTATCAGGGGGCGGGGGAGCAGTACTTC.

The chain employs TRBV28 and TRBJ2-3; TRBD2 might be the D (5 bases). Trimming shortened V by 4 bases and J by 6 bases, and 5 bases separated the two germline ends. This CDR3 spans 11 amino acids. CDR1 MDHEN and CDR2 SYDVKM come from the germline V gene. The CDR3 is CASSSGDTQYF. The CDR3 DNA is TGTGCCAGCAGTTCGGGGGATACGCAGTATTTT.

This CDR3 reads CASSGQGIDTGELFF. Here the CDR3 DNA reads TGTGCCAGCAGCGGACAGGGGATTGACACCGGGGAGCTGTTTTTT. This chain links TRBV2 with TRBJ2-2; 9 bases are a match to TRBD1. CDR3 length: 15 residues. CDR1 is SNHLY, CDR2 FYNNEI, per germline. The junction had 5 bases not matched to a gene; V was cut back by 6 bases and J by 3 bases.

The chain carries TRBV21-1 and TRBJ2-7; TRBD2 was called by the table and not checked on the DNA. TRBV21-1 is deemed a pseudogene. CDR3 length equals 19 residues. CDR3 region: CASSPHHPSSGVWYGEQYF. DNA of the CDR3: TGTGCCAGCAGCCCGCACCATCCCAGTTCTGGAGTTTGGTATGGCGAGCAGTACTTC.

This chain links TRBV5-1 with TRBJ2-2; 8 positions match TRBD2. The V segment lost 3 bases and the J segment 1 base; nucleotides outside the gene matches: 8. This CDR3 is built from 17 residues. The germline V gene has CDR1 SGHRS and CDR2 YFSETQ. CDR3 sequence: CASSWGVSGENTGELFF. CDR3 in DNA: TGCGCCAGCAGCTGGGGGGTTAGCGGGGAGAACACCGGGGAGCTGTTTTTT.

The chain is built from TRBV7-3 and TRBJ2-7; the D gene is possibly TRBD1 (6 bases). This CDR3 is built from 19 residues. Germline V gives CDR1 SGHTA, CDR2 FQGTGA. Trimming took 2 bases from V and 1 from J, leaving 24 bases between them. This chain's CDR3 is CASSLGPSLGTTISYEQYF. DNA for the CDR3: TGTGCCAGCAGCTTAGGACCCTCGCTAGGGACAACGATTTCCTACGAGCAGTACTTC.

The chain is built from TRBV6-5 and TRBJ1-6, with D tentatively TRBD1 (6 bases). The CDR3 contains 15 residues. Germline CDR1 MNHEY, CDR2 SVGAGI. Trimming took off 6 bases at V and 10 bases at J, with 19 bases between the two ends. The CDR3 reads CASRDSTGNGSPLHF. CDR3 nucleotide sequence: TGTGCCAGCAGGGACTCAACAGGGAACGGCTCACCCCTCCACTTT.

The chain employs TRBV6-1 and TRBJ1-6; D remains ambiguous. Germline assignment: CDR1 MNHNS and CDR2 SASEGT. The CDR3 consists of 15 residues. Trimming cost V 1 base and J 6 bases, with 10 bases left between them. The CDR3: CASSEGLLSNSPLHF. The CDR3 bases are TGTGCCAGCAGTGAAGGTCTTCTTTCTAATTCACCCCTCCACTTT.

This clone was recorded only once. V is TRBV6-5 and J is TRBJ2-7, with 7 bases matching TRBD2. The V gene's germline CDR1 is MNHEY and CDR2 SVGAGI. This CDR3 has 14 amino acids. Germline trimming cut 3 bases from V and 4 bases from J; bases unmatched to any gene: 6. This CDR3 is CASSYGRGFYEQYF. CDR3 nucleotides: TGTGCCAGCAGTTATGGGCGGGGGTTTTACGAGCAGTACTTC.

This clone has a single count. The chain couples TRBV9 to TRBJ1-2; D is unclear. The CDR3 loop spans 13 amino acids. Germline V gene lookup returns CDR1 SGDLS and CDR2 YYNGEE. With 1 base removed from V and 5 bases from J, the gap between germline ends came to 9 bases. The CDR3 DNA follows: TGTGCCAGCAGCGTAATTTCGGGGTATGGCTACACCTTC. It is translated as CASSVISGYGYTF.

CDR3 region: CAWRPGGYNEQFF. CDR3 DNA: TGTGCCTGGAGACCGGGGGGCTACAATGAGCAGTTCTTC. The J gene is TRBJ2-1, the V gene TRBV30; 7 nucleotides line up with TRBD2. The CDR3 has 13 residues. Trimming removed 3 bases from V and 3 bases from J; junction bases left unmatched: 2. The germline CDR1 and CDR2 sequences are GTSNPN and SVGIG (reference sequence).

This chain uses TRBV7-2 with TRBJ1-4; D call uncertain. The CDR3 length is 15 residues. Looked up from germline, CDR1 is SGHTA and CDR2 is FQGNSA. V shed 3 bases and J shed 0 bases, with 8 bases lying between them. This CDR3 reads CASSFPGATNEKLFF. The CDR3 coding sequence is TGTGCCAGCAGCTTTCCCGGGGCAACTAATGAAAAACTGTTTTTT.

The rearrangement links TRBV28 to TRBJ1-2; TRBD1 matches 8 bases. CDR3 length equals 12 residues. Germline lookup yields CDR1 MDHEN and CDR2 SYDVKM. J lost 7 bases, V lost 5 bases, and 3 bases had no gene match. The CDR3 coding sequence is TGTGCCAGCAGTACCGGACAGGGTGGCTACACCTTC. Translating it yields CASSTGQGGYTF.

V is TRBV19 and J is TRBJ1-5; 12 nucleotides line up with TRBD1. The V gene's germline CDR1 is LNHDA and CDR2 SQIVND (reference sequence). The CDR3 is made up of 19 amino acids. Trimming at V came to 8 bases and at J to 9 bases, leaving 23 bases not matched to a gene. The CDR3 DNA follows: TGTGCCAGTGGGGTCACCGGGACAGGGGGCGACCAGCCACACCCGCCCCAGCATTTT. Translated, it gives CASGVTGTGGDQPHPPQHF.

The rearrangement joins TRBV5-1 to TRBJ2-3; D gene ambiguous. This CDR3 contains 14 residues. Trimming stripped 0 bases from V and 1 base from J, with 6 bases between. Per the germline V gene, CDR1 is SGHRS and CDR2 is YFSETQ. The CDR3 DNA reads TGCGCCAGCAGCTTGGAAACAGGCACAGATACGCAGTATTTT. Translated: CASSLETGTDTQYF.

This clone has a single count. This rearrangement joins TRBV5-1 to TRBJ2-3; D not certain. V was trimmed by 0 bases and J by 2 bases, leaving 10 bases between them. Germline CDR1 is SGHRS and CDR2 is YFSETQ. The CDR3 spans 15 residues. The CDR3 sequence: CASSLGKLDTDTQYF. In nucleotides, the CDR3 is TGCGCCAGCAGCTTGGGTAAACTCGACACAGATACGCAGTATTTT.

CDR3 in DNA: TGTGCCAGCAGTCCGACAGGGGGAGGCGAAAAACTGTTTTTT. It encodes CASSPTGGGEKLFF. The chain recombines TRBV2 with TRBJ1-4, with TRBD1 matching 9 bases. The germline V gene has CDR1 SNHLY and CDR2 FYNNEI. The V segment lost 5 bases and the J segment 8 bases; nucleotides outside the gene matches: 6. This CDR3 region has 14 residues.